The TCR beta chain under discussion was sequenced for a study of blood T cell repertoires in COVID-19. Study-level background: COVID-19 samples, acute and convalescent, were from the United States, Italy and Spain.

The V and J ends lost 6 bases and 6 bases respectively, with 15 bases between them. CDR1 is SGHKS and CDR2 is YYEKEE in the germline V gene (reference sequence). This CDR3 spans 13 amino acids. Repertoires were generated with immunoSEQ multiplex PCR, while TCRdb's copy carries only in-frame clones and drops some. The sample shows tens of thousands of clones, around nine tenths of them seen only once. The V and J genes are TRBV5-5 and TRBJ1-2; D is unclear. Sequenced: peripheral blood. The receptor was isolated from a woman aged 55-75 years with COVID-19, enrolled during active disease. The CDR3 loop is CASTPSTENGYTF. The CDR3 coding sequence is TGTGCCAGCACCCCCAGCACAGAGAATGGCTACACCTTC.